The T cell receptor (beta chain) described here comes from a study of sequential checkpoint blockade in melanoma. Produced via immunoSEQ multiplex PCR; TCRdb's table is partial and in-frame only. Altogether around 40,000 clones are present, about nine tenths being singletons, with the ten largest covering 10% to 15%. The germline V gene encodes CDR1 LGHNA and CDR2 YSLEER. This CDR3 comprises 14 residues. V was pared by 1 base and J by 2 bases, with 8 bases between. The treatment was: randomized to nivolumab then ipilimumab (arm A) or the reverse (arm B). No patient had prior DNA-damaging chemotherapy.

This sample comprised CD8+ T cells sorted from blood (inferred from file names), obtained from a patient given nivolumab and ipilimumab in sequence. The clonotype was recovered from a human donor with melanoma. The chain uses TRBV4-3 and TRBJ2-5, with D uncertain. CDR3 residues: CASSQGGSQETQYF. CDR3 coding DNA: TGCGCCAGCAGCCAAGGAGGAAGTCAAGAGACCCAGTACTTC.